Listed here is a single TCR beta chain. Its antigen is unknown. Assay: immunoSEQ multiplex PCR; the TCRdb copy retains only in-frame clones and omits some. The sample yields around 59,000 clones, less than 85% seen once. These data are taken from a study of lymphopenia after photon versus proton radiotherapy. Broader study findings: Better survival with proton therapy was suggested as possible, not demonstrated. Post-nadir TCR diversity decline inversely tracked overall survival among those who died. Relative stability marked proton patients; photon patients lost diversity and naive cells.

V lost 0 bases to trimming and J lost 9 bases; unmatched junction nucleotides: 3. The CDR3 contains 15 residues. Germline values: CDR1 SEHNR, CDR2 FQNEAQ (reference sequence). The receptor was derived from a man between 60 and 75 years old with pancreatic cancer. J is TRBJ2-1 and V is TRBV7-9; 12 positions match TRBD2. The source was peripheral blood, collected from a patient treated with proton-based radiotherapy. CDR3 in amino acids: CASSLASLAGGEQFF. Written as DNA, the CDR3 is TGTGCCAGCAGCTTAGCGTCACTAGCGGGAGGTGAGCAGTTCTTC.